One T cell receptor (beta chain) is described in this entry. What it binds is not known. This entry is derived from a study of shared clonotypes between healthy human individuals. Study in general: A donor's plate count was three for CD4 naive and three for CD4 memory; CD8 naive had two and CD8 memory one.

Trimming shortened V by 5 bases and J by 2 bases, and 7 bases separated the two germline ends. Germline V gene lookup returns CDR1 MNHEY and CDR2 SVGAGI. The CDR3 sequence is 13 residues long. Findings and caveats of the study: The study sampled only blood, and tissue repertoires likely differ. Generation of non-shared clonotypes was less probable than generation of clonotypes shared by all four donors.

Generated by immunoSEQ multiplex PCR, the TCRdb table keeps only in-frame clones and is missing some. The repertoire holds about 690,000 clones, with roughly 88% as singletons. To make CD8 memory, CD45RO+ cells were put together with CCR7-negative CD45RA+ TemRA cells. This receptor was obtained from a man aged 18 to 29 in good health. Some clones in this sample may be carry-over from other donors' samples. The rearrangement uses TRBV6-5 and TRBJ1-5; no clear D. Sequencing was done on a sample of memory CD8+ T cells from PBMCs. The subset here: CD45RO+ cells pooled with CCR7-negative TemRA cells. As DNA, the CDR3 is TGTGCCAGCAGTCCCGCGCGCAATCAGCCCCAGCATTTT. Amino acid sequence: CASSPARNQPQHF.